The 32 T cell receptor beta chains listed next were all sequenced from one sample in a study of T cell repertoires in cytomegalovirus infection. TCRdb processed the reads anew with MiXCR; each CDR3 protein has one entry. Altogether about a million distinct CDR3 sequences are present, around 30% being singletons, with the ten largest covering around 15%. These receptors have no identified antigens. This material consisted of cultured CD8+ T cells from PBMCs, taken from culture after CMV antigen stimulation. Every receptor here comes from a human donor in good health (CMV status not recorded). Some clones in this sample may be carry-over from other donors' samples.

The CDR3 loop reads CASDRENNEQFF. The CDR3, as DNA: TGTGCCAGCGACAGGGAAAACAATGAGCAGTTCTTC. V gene TRBV5-4 combines with J gene TRBJ2-1; 7 bases are a match to TRBD1. J gave up 5 bases and V 7 bases, and 3 bases lay outside the gene matches. The germline gives CDR1 SGHNT, CDR2 YYREEE (reference sequence). This CDR3 has 12 residues.

V and J are TRBV5-1 and TRBJ2-4; D unclear. Germline CDR1 is SGHRS and CDR2 is YFSETQ. The length of the CDR3 is 14 residues. V was clipped by 1 base and J by 0 bases, with 5 bases between them. As DNA, the CDR3 is TGCGCCAGCAGCTTGCCAGGAGCCAAAAACATTCAGTACTTC. Protein sequence: CASSLPGAKNIQYF.

This clonotype was detected many times. The chain is built from TRBV6-2 or TRBV6-3 and TRBJ1-1; no definite D call. V was pared by 6 bases and J by 1 base, with 12 bases between. CDR1 and CDR2 (germline): MNHEY, SVGEGT. The CDR3 totals 14 residues. CDR3 nucleotide sequence: TGTGCCAGCAGGGGCCACCGAGAGAACACTGAAGCTTTCTTT. Its protein product is CASRGHRENTEAFF.

This chain joins TRBV12-3 or TRBV12-4 and TRBJ2-7; 9 bases align to TRBD1. This CDR3 has 14 amino acids. V lost 4 bases to trimming and J lost 7 bases; unmatched junction nucleotides: 8. The DNA of the CDR3 is TGTGCCAGCAGTTCTTTACAGGGGGCGCGGGAGCAGTACTTC. Its translation: CASSSLQGAREQYF.

This clonotype has just a few counts. Here the CDR3 DNA reads TGTGCCAGCAGCCCCCTCGGACTAGCGGGGGGAAACACAGATACGCAGTATTTT. This encodes CASSPLGLAGGNTDTQYF. This rearrangement joins TRBV7-3 to TRBJ2-3, with TRBD2 matching 14 bases. Germline loops: CDR1 SGHTA, CDR2 FQGTGA. V shed 5 bases, J shed 2 bases, and the junction held 9 bases outside the gene matches. The length of the CDR3 is 18 residues.

This clonotype was counted only a few times. The chain employs TRBV6-5 and TRBJ2-1; D is tentatively TRBD1 or TRBD2 (5 bases each). The CDR3 contains 15 residues. Germline lookup yields CDR1 MNHEY and CDR2 SVGAGI. Trimming took 2 bases from V and 3 from J, leaving 11 bases between them. The CDR3 is CASSYDGTSYNEQFF. The CDR3 bases are TGTGCCAGCAGTTACGACGGGACCAGCTACAATGAGCAGTTCTTC.

The V call is TRBV27, the J call TRBJ1-1; D may be TRBD1 (5 bases). The length of the CDR3 is 14 residues. From germline, CDR1 is MNHEY and CDR2 SMNVEV (reference sequence). Trimming stripped 8 bases from V and 2 bases from J, with 15 bases between. CDR3 bases: TGTGCCAGCCGTCTCGGGGGTTTAAACACTGAAGCTTTCTTT. Translation: CASRLGGLNTEAFF.

This clonotype appeared a few times. The J gene is TRBJ1-4, the V gene TRBV7-6, with TRBD1 identical over 9 bases. Germline V CDR1 and CDR2: SGHVS, FNYEAQ. The CDR3 consists of 16 residues. Trimming removed 5 bases from V and 0 bases from J; junction bases left unmatched: 4. The CDR3 bases are TGTGCCAGCAGCGAGGGGGACAGGGCAACTAATGAAAAACTGTTTTTT. Translating it yields CASSEGDRATNEKLFF.

This clonotype was seen more than once but under ten times. This rearrangement joins TRBV12-3 or TRBV12-4 to TRBJ1-1, with D hard to call. CDR3 length: 14 residues. V lost 5 bases and J lost 3, with 13 bases in between. CDR3 in DNA: TGTGCCAGCAGTCCACGAGGGCGGGACACTGAAGCTTTCTTT. Protein: CASSPRGRDTEAFF.

J is TRBJ2-2 and V is TRBV5-6; D not resolved. CDR1 SGHDT and CDR2 YYEEEE come from the germline V gene. This CDR3 spans 14 amino acids. V lost 4 bases to trimming and J lost 6 bases, with 13 bases between them. The CDR3 bases are TGTGCCAGCAGCGATGGCCGCCCCCCCGGGGAGCTGTTTTTT. Translation: CASSDGRPPGELFF. The variable domain in full, completed from reference TRBV5-6 and TRBJ2-2, reads DAGVTQSPTHLIKTRGQQVTLRCSPKSGHDTVSWYQQALGQGPQFIFQYYEEEERQRGNFPDRFSGHQFPNYSSELNVNALLLGDSALYLCASSDGRPPGELFFGEGSRLTVL.

The chain recombines TRBV11-2 with TRBJ2-3; D might be TRBD2 (5 bases). Per the germline V gene, CDR1 is SGHAT and CDR2 is FQNNGV. With 6 bases removed from V and 0 bases from J, the gap between germline ends came to 10 bases. CDR3 length: 14 residues. CDR3 sequence (DNA): TGTGCCAGCAGGGTTCCGGGGAGCACAGATACGCAGTATTTT. Translating gives CASRVPGSTDTQYF.

This clonotype was counted between two and nine times. This chain connects TRBV4-2 to TRBJ1-1, with TRBD1 identical over 7 bases. The CDR3 has 14 residues. The V segment lost 6 bases and the J segment 0 bases; nucleotides outside the gene matches: 4. The germline V gene has CDR1 LGHNA and CDR2 YNFKEQ. The CDR3 DNA is TGTGCCAGCAGGGAACAGGGGATGAACACTGAAGCTTTCTTT. Translating gives CASREQGMNTEAFF.

V gene TRBV27 combines with J gene TRBJ1-5; 11 bases match TRBD1. The V gene end was trimmed by 4 bases and the J gene end by 5 bases; junction bases not matched to a gene: 1. Germline V gene data show CDR1 as MNHEY and CDR2 as SMNVEV (reference sequence). CDR3 size: 14 residues. CDR3 bases: TGTGCCAGCAGTTCGGACAGGGGGCATCAGCCCCAGCATTTT. It translates to CASSSDRGHQPQHF.

Many counts were recorded for this clonotype. The chain links TRBV7-9 to TRBJ2-1; perhaps D is TRBD1 or TRBD2 (5 bases each). V was trimmed by 5 bases and J by 7 bases, leaving 12 bases between them. The CDR3 contains 13 residues. CDR1 and CDR2 from the germline V gene are SEHNR and FQNEAQ (reference sequence). CDR3 loop: CASSGRGVNEQFF. CDR3 nucleotide sequence: TGTGCCAGCAGCGGACGAGGGGTAAATGAGCAGTTCTTC.

V and J are TRBV4-2 and TRBJ1-5; D is unresolved. This CDR3 contains 14 residues. CDR1 is LGHNA, CDR2 YNFKEQ, per germline. The V gene lost 1 base and the J gene lost 2 bases, with 6 bases spanning the gap. The CDR3 reads CASSQVAGNQPQHF. CDR3 DNA sequence: TGTGCCAGCAGCCAAGTCGCAGGCAATCAGCCCCAGCATTTT.

In its sample, this clonotype was seen many times. The chain carries TRBV12-3 or TRBV12-4 and TRBJ2-2; D is possibly TRBD1 (6 bases). The length of the CDR3 is 15 residues. The V and J ends lost 8 bases and 6 bases respectively, with 19 bases between them. The CDR3 DNA sequence: TGTGCCAGCTCCCTCCCCTATTACAGGGCCGGGGAGCTGTTTTTT. It encodes CASSLPYYRAGELFF.

This sequence joins TRBV14 and TRBJ1-1; D unresolved. V dropped 3 bases and J dropped 5 bases, with 13 bases sitting between them. The CDR3 has 14 amino acids. Germline loops: CDR1 SGHDN, CDR2 FVKESK. For the CDR3, the DNA is TGTGCCAGCAGCCAGCTGGACCGTCCTACTGAAGCTTTCTTT. It codes for CASSQLDRPTEAFF. The whole variable domain, remainder taken from reference TRBV14 and TRBJ1-1, is EAGVTQFPSHSVIEKGQTVTLRCDPISGHDNLYWYRRVMGKEIKFLLHFVKESKQDESGMPNNRFLAERTGGTYSTLKVQPAELEDSGVYFCASSQLDRPTEAFFGQGTRLTVV.

This chain connects TRBV2 to TRBJ1-1; D is undetermined. The germline V gene has CDR1 SNHLY and CDR2 FYNNEI. Trimming stripped 7 bases from V and 7 bases from J, with 10 bases between. The CDR3 runs to 11 residues. CDR3 sequence: CASINGLEAFF. The CDR3 nucleotides read TGTGCCAGCATCAACGGACTTGAAGCTTTCTTT.

The chain joins TRBV7-6 to TRBJ1-1; 7 bases line up with TRBD1. Germline V gives CDR1 SGHVS, CDR2 FNYEAQ. V lost 5 bases and J lost 4; bases outside the gene matches: 10. CDR3 length equals 15 residues. CDR3 in DNA: TGTGCCAGCAGCCCAGGGGGACCGGCGGCCACTGAAGCTTTCTTT. This sequence encodes CASSPGGPAATEAFF.

This clonotype has just a few counts. The chain links TRBV4-1 to TRBJ2-1, with TRBD1 matching over 7 bases. The germline CDR1 and CDR2 sequences are MGHRA and YSYEKL. Unmatched junction bases numbered 10, after V lost 0 bases and J lost 8 bases. CDR3 length equals 16 residues. This chain's CDR3 is CASSQDPGTAIDEQFF. The CDR3 DNA sequence: TGCGCCAGCAGCCAAGATCCCGGGACAGCCATCGATGAGCAGTTCTTC.

The chain joins TRBV2 to TRBJ2-1, with no clear D. The CDR3 is made up of 15 amino acids. The ends were cut back, 7 bases at V and 0 bases at J, with 13 bases in the middle. Per the germline V gene, CDR1 is SNHLY and CDR2 is FYNNEI. The CDR3 protein is CASTPTASSYNEQFF. CDR3 DNA: TGTGCCAGCACCCCTACAGCGAGCTCCTACAATGAGCAGTTCTTC.

This clonotype was observed a few times. This sequence joins TRBV7-9 and TRBJ1-1; no clear D. Looked up from germline, CDR1 is SEHNR and CDR2 is FQNEAQ (reference sequence). Trimming pared 3 bases from V and 1 base from J, leaving 18 bases between. The CDR3 has 17 residues. The CDR3 coding sequence is TGTGCCAGCAGCTTGGCAACCGATCTTTTCAAGAACACTGAAGCTTTCTTT. As protein: CASSLATDLFKNTEAFF.

This clonotype was seen a few times. The V and J genes are TRBV6-1 and TRBJ1-3; D is possibly TRBD1 (6 bases). This CDR3 has 15 amino acids. Between the trimmed V and J ends, which lost 5 bases and 4 bases, there was a span of 15 bases. CDR1 and CDR2 (germline): MNHNS, SASEGT. CDR3 bases: TGTGCCAGCAGTTTGTGGGGGGCGAAAGGAAACACCATATATTTT. This encodes CASSLWGAKGNTIYF.

In this sample, this clonotype turned up a few times. The V and J genes are TRBV7-6 and TRBJ2-7, with D tentatively TRBD1 (6 bases). CDR1 is SGHVS, CDR2 FNYEAQ, per germline. Trimming pared 5 bases from V and 3 bases from J, leaving 8 bases between. This CDR3 region has 12 residues. CDR3 sequence: CASSRGGYEQYV. In nucleotides, the CDR3 is TGTGCCAGCAGCCGAGGGGGCTACGAGCAGTACGTC.

This chain joins TRBV5-1 and TRBJ2-1; 8 bases map to TRBD2. This CDR3 spans 17 amino acids. V gave up 2 bases and J gave up 0 bases; unmatched junction bases: 7. Germline V gene sequence: CDR1 SGHRS, CDR2 YFSETQ. Here the CDR3 reads CASSFRRGASSYNEQFF. CDR3 bases: TGCGCCAGCAGCTTTAGGCGGGGGGCGAGCTCCTACAATGAGCAGTTCTTC.

This chain uses TRBV27 with TRBJ2-3; D perhaps matches TRBD2 (5 bases). V was shortened by 4 bases and J by 3 bases, with 23 bases between the two germline ends. The CDR3 runs to 18 residues. The germline CDR1 and CDR2 sequences are MNHEY and SMNVEV (reference sequence). The CDR3 DNA reads as TGTGCCAGCAGTTCCCAGTCCTCCCCCGGGAATGTAACAGATACGCAGTATTTT. It encodes CASSSQSSPGNVTDTQYF.

Only one count was recorded for this clonotype. V and J are TRBV6-6 and TRBJ2-7; D gene ambiguous. V was clipped by 7 bases and J by 4 bases, with 11 bases between them. The CDR3 extends over 12 amino acids. CDR1 and CDR2 (germline): MNHNY, SVGAGI (reference sequence). The CDR3 is CASTSTDYEQYF. The CDR3, as DNA: TGTGCCAGCACCTCGACGGATTACGAGCAGTACTTC.

The V call is TRBV5-1, the J call TRBJ2-5, with D possibly matching TRBD1 (7 bases). V lost 3 bases and J 1 base, leaving 22 bases between the germline ends. In germline, CDR1 is SGHRS, CDR2 YFSETQ. This CDR3 is built from 18 residues. This CDR3 reads CASSSTPYRQGGQETQYF. The CDR3 nucleotides are TGCGCCAGCAGCTCGACGCCCTATCGACAGGGAGGCCAAGAGACCCAGTACTTC.

This chain links TRBV18 with TRBJ1-2; perhaps TRBD1 as D (5 bases). The CDR3 length is 15 residues. V lost 2 bases and J lost 3, with 13 bases in between. Germline V gene sequence: CDR1 KGHSH, CDR2 LQKENI. The chain's CDR3 is CASSPIPPRDYGYTF. The CDR3 DNA sequence: TGTGCCAGCTCACCAATTCCGCCCAGGGACTATGGCTACACCTTC.

This clonotype was counted between two and nine times. J is TRBJ1-1 and V is TRBV11-1; D might be TRBD1 (6 bases). The V end lost 4 bases, the J end lost 0 bases, and 12 bases lay between the germline ends. Germline V gives CDR1 SGHAT, CDR2 FQDESV (reference sequence). There are 15 residues in the CDR3. CDR3 loop: CASSWDTTLNTEAFF. CDR3 DNA: TGTGCCAGCAGCTGGGACACTACCCTGAACACTGAAGCTTTCTTT.

This clonotype came up many times. V gene TRBV7-6 combines with J gene TRBJ2-2; 11 bases are a match to TRBD2. The CDR3 covers 19 residues. The V segment lost 5 bases and the J segment 1 base; nucleotides outside the gene matches: 12. Germline loops: CDR1 SGHVS, CDR2 FNYEAQ. CDR3 region: CASSPRASGGRLNTGELFF. Here the CDR3 DNA reads TGTGCCAGCAGCCCCCGGGCTAGCGGGGGGAGATTGAACACCGGGGAGCTGTTTTTT.

The chain carries TRBV5-6 and TRBJ2-1, with D possibly being TRBD2 (5 bases). Germline V gene sequence: CDR1 SGHDT, CDR2 YYEEEE. Trimming took 1 base from V and 15 from J, leaving 14 bases between them. CDR3 length: 12 amino acids. The CDR3: CASSLRDREGFF. CDR3 DNA: TGTGCCAGCAGCTTGAGGGATCGAGAGGGGTTCTTC.